What follows are 10 T cell receptor beta chains derived from one specimen sequenced in a study of human T cells and chemical hapten exposure. Using its own MiXCR run on the RACE reads, TCRdb lists one record per CDR3 protein. The table lists around 100,000 distinct CDR3 sequences, more than 9.5% of them singletons. Time point defined: patch test 1, 2 weeks after DPC sensitization. Treatment of the sample: therapeutic diphenylcyclopropenone sensitization with weekly scalp DPC. Sequenced material: whole blood, taken in connection with sensitization to the hapten diphenylcyclopropenone (DPC). Receptors originate from a woman between 40 and 50 years old with alopecia areata. Some clones in this sample may be carry-over from other donors' samples.

This clonotype was counted only a few times. The genes are TRBV28 and TRBJ1-5; 8 bases are shared with TRBD1. Per germline, CDR1 MDHEN and CDR2 SYDVKM. The CDR3 consists of 17 residues. Trimming took 7 bases from V and 0 from J; bases not matched to a gene: 11. CDR3 nucleotide sequence: TGTGCCAGCAAAACAGGGGGTGGGGCGGGTAGCAATCAGCCCCAGCATTTT. Its translation: CASKTGGGAGSNQPQHF.

The CDR3 coding sequence is TGTGCCAGCAGCTTAGGGGGGGGACGGAATTGGCCCCAGCATTTT. It translates to CASSLGGGRNWPQHF. The chain has TRBV7-2 and TRBJ1-5, with D possibly being TRBD1 (5 bases). CDR1 and CDR2 from the germline V gene are SGHTA and FQGNSA. V was clipped by 1 base and J by 9 bases, with 16 bases between them. The CDR3 runs to 15 residues. The entire variable domain, with the rest obtained from reference TRBV7-2 and TRBJ1-5, is as follows: GAGVSQSPSNKVTEKGKDVELRCDPISGHTALYWYRQSLGQGLEFLIYFQGNSAPDKSGLPSDRFSAERTGGSVSTLTIQRTQQEDSAVYLCASSLGGGRNWPQHFGDGTRLSIL.

The chain carries TRBV20-1 and TRBJ1-6; TRBD1 agrees at 9 bases. CDR1 and CDR2 from the germline V gene are DFQATT and SNEGSKA (reference sequence). The J segment lost 10 bases and the V segment lost 6 bases, leaving 7 bases of the junction unmatched. The CDR3 spans 13 residues. The CDR3 coding sequence is TGCAGTGCAAGGACAGGGGTCAACTCACCCCTCCACTTT. It is translated as CSARTGVNSPLHF.

This clonotype was recorded a few times. This CDR3 reads CATSDSRNTGELFF. The CDR3 nucleotides are TGTGCCACCTCGGACAGCCGGAACACCGGGGAGCTGTTTTTT. V gene TRBV11-3 combines with J gene TRBJ2-2; D perhaps matches TRBD1 (6 bases). V was pared by 10 bases and J by 1 base, with 13 bases between. The germline V gene encodes CDR1 SGHNT and CDR2 YENEEA. CDR3 length: 14 amino acids.

This clonotype was seen a few times. As the CDR3 is not closed by the conserved phenylalanine or tryptophan, this likely results from a read error. The genes are TRBV29-1 and TRBJ2-1; D gene ambiguous. Germline CDR1 SQVTM, CDR2 ANQGSEA. The CDR3 sequence is 11 residues long. V dropped 6 bases and J dropped 10 bases, with 13 bases sitting between them. The CDR3 here is CSVVLYWEQFS. Written as DNA, the CDR3 is TGCAGCGTGGTCCTCTATTGGGAGCAGTTCTCC.

The sample holds a few counts of this clonotype. The chain joins TRBV20-1 to TRBJ2-5; perhaps TRBD1 as D (6 bases). The V end was cut by 6 bases, the J end by 2 bases, with 19 bases between. There are 15 residues in the CDR3. The germline gives CDR1 DFQATT, CDR2 SNEGSKA (reference sequence). The chain's CDR3 is CSAPKGSDRQETQYF. CDR3 nucleotide sequence: TGCAGTGCCCCAAAGGGGTCGGACAGACAAGAGACCCAGTACTTC.

In this sample, this clonotype turned up many times. The V gene is TRBV28, the J gene TRBJ2-7; D possibly corresponds to TRBD2 (5 bases). V was cut by 3 bases and J by 0 bases, with 9 bases left in between. CDR1 and CDR2 (germline): MDHEN, SYDVKM. The CDR3 consists of 14 residues. CDR3 region: CASSFAGDSYEQYF. CDR3 DNA: TGTGCCAGCAGTTTTGCGGGCGACTCCTACGAGCAGTACTTC.

This clonotype was observed a few times. The chain carries TRBV7-2 and TRBJ1-4, with 8 positions matching TRBD1. The germline V gene has CDR1 SGHTA and CDR2 FQGNSA. With V trimmed by 5 bases and J by 2 bases, 10 bases remained unmatched. The CDR3 is 17 residues long. CDR3 residues: CASSLFGQGGTNEKLFF. Written as DNA, the CDR3 is TGTGCCAGCAGCCTCTTCGGACAGGGCGGTACTAATGAAAAACTGTTTTTT.

V is TRBV24-1 and J is TRBJ2-3; D is uncertain. Trimming cost V 4 bases and J 2 bases, with 9 bases left between them. The CDR3 has 14 residues. The germline V gene encodes CDR1 KGHDR and CDR2 SFDVKD. The CDR3 nucleotides are TGTGCCACCAGTGACCCTACTTACACAGATACGCAGTATTTT. Protein product: CATSDPTYTDTQYF.

This clonotype was seen more than once but under ten times. The V gene is TRBV6-5, the J gene TRBJ1-2; D ambiguous. Per germline, CDR1 MNHEY and CDR2 SVGAGI. The CDR3 has 11 amino acids. V shed 4 bases and J shed 9 bases, with 9 bases lying between them. The CDR3 DNA reads as TGTGCCAGCAGTTCTAAGTGGCGCTACACCTTC. Its translation: CASSSKWRYTF.